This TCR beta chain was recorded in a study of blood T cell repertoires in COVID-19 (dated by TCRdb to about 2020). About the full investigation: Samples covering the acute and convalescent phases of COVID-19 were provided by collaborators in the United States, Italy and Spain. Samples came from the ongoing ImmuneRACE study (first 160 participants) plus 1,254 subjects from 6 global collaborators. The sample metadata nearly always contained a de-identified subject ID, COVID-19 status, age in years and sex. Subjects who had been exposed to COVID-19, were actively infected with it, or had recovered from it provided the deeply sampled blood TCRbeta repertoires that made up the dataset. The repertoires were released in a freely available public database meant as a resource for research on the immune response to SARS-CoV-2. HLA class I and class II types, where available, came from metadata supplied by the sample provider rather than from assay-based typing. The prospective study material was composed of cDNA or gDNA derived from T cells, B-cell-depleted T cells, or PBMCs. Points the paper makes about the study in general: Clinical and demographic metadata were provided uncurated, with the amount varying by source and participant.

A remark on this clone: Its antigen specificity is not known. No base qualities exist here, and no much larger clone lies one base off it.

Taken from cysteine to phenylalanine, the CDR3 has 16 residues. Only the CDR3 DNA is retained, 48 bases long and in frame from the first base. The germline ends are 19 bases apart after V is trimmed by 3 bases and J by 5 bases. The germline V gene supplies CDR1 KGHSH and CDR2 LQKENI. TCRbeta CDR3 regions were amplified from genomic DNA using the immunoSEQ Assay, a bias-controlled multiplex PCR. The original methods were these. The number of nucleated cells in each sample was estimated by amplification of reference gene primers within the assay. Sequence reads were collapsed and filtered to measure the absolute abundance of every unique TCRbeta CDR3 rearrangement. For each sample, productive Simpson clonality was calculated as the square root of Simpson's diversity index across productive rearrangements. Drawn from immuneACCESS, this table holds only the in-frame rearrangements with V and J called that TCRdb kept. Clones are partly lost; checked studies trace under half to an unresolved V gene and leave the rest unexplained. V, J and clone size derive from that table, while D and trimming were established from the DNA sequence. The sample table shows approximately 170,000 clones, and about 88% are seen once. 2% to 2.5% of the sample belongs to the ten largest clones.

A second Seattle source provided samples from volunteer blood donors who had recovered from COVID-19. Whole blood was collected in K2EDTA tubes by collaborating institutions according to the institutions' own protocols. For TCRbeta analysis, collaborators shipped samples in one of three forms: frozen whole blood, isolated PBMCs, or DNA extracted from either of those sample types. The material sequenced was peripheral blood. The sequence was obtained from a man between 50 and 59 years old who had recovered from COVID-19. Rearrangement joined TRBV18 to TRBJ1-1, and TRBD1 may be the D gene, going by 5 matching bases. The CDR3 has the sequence CASSPNLRGSDTEAFF. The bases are TGTGCCAGCTCACCGAACCTCCGGGGGTCGGATACTGAAGCTTTCTTT.